This is a list of T cell receptor beta chains from one sample in a study. Each CDR3 protein is one row after TCRdb ran MiXCR on the RT-PCR reads. The sample has about 680,000 distinct CDR3 sequences, 13% to 15% seen once. The sample comprised memory CD4+ T cells from blood. These receptors were collected from a female donor in good health, serving as a healthy control. CDR3s include the opening cysteine and the closing phenylalanine or tryptophan. The order of the fields is V gene, D gene, clone size, J gene, CDR3 length, CDR3 protein, CDR3 DNA. A D gene is named only where the DNA matches it firmly. For some rows the clone size is stated as once, few or many, or as a class when expanded; others skip it.

TRBV10-3,NA,many,TRBJ1-2,13,CAISDGVDYGYTF,TGTGCCATCAGTGACGGGGTCGACTATGGCTACACCTTC
TRBV12-3/TRBV12-4,NA,many,TRBJ2-1,13,CASSLSSRDEQFF,TGTGCCAGCAGTTTATCCAGTAGAGATGAGCAGTTCTTC
TRBV20-1,NA,few,TRBJ2-1,14,CSAEVRSSSNEQFF,TGCAGTGCTGAGGTTAGGTCTTCTAGCAATGAGCAGTTCTTC
TRBV7-2,TRBD2,NA,TRBJ2-7,17,CASSSRASGPLSYEQYF,TGTGCCAGCAGCTCTAGGGCTAGCGGGCCGCTCTCCTACGAGCAGTACTTC
TRBV18,TRBD1,NA,TRBJ1-1,16,CASSPLRGQVDPEAFF,TGTGCCAGCTCACCATTGAGGGGGCAAGTTGATCCTGAAGCTTTCTTT
TRBV4-3,TRBD1,few,TRBJ1-2,15,CASSHRDRLFYGYTF,TGCGCCAGCAGCCACAGGGACAGATTATTCTATGGCTACACCTTC
TRBV20-1,TRBD2,NA,TRBJ2-3,16,CSANPQLAGVTDTQYF,TGCAGTGCTAACCCCCAGCTCGCGGGGGTCACAGATACGCAGTATTTT
TRBV30,NA,NA,TRBJ1-2,14,CAWSVLGNAYGYTF,TGTGCCTGGAGTGTACTAGGGAATGCCTATGGCTACACCTTC
TRBV5-1,NA,few,TRBJ2-1,16,CASSPALTTANNEQFF,TGCGCCAGCAGCCCTGCCCTGACGACGGCTAACAATGAGCAGTTCTTC
TRBV30,NA,NA,TRBJ1-1,12,CAWGQSRVRAFF,TGTGCCTGGGGACAGAGCAGAGTTAGGGCTTTCTTT
TRBV20-1,NA,many,TRBJ1-1,13,CSAYRFGNTEAFF,TGCAGTGCCTACAGGTTCGGGAACACTGAAGCTTTCTTT
TRBV7-7,NA,few,TRBJ2-7,13,CASSEGLGGEQYF,TGTGCTAGCAGCGAAGGCCTCGGGGGCGAGCAGTACTTC
TRBV20-1,TRBD2,NA,TRBJ2-2,14,CSARVLAVTGELFF,TGCAGTGCTAGAGTACTAGCGGTCACCGGGGAGCTGTTTTTT
TRBV7-9,NA,few,TRBJ2-3,16,CASSLARGGGTDTQYF,TGTGCCAGCAGCTTAGCGCGCGGCGGGGGCACAGATACGCAGTATTTT